A single sample is the source of the 18 T cell receptor beta chains below, sequenced in a study of CD8 T cells in Susac syndrome. With random hexamers, reverse transcription was performed on about 0.45 to 1 ug of RNA. MiXCR, applied by TCRdb to the immunoSEQ multiplex PCR reads, yields one record per CDR3 protein. The sample records under 200,000 distinct CDR3 sequences, roughly 95% being singletons. The sequencing input was CD4+ T cells from PBMCs. Source of these receptors: a human donor in good health.

The genes are TRBV30 and TRBJ1-5; D is unclear. CDR1 is GTSNPN, CDR2 SVGIG, per germline (reference sequence). The CDR3 loop spans 15 amino acids. The V end lost 2 bases, the J end lost 2 bases, and 13 bases lay between the germline ends. Here the CDR3 reads CAWSITGSGNQPQHF. CDR3 in DNA: TGTGCCTGGAGTATAACGGGGTCGGGCAATCAGCCCCAGCATTTT.

V is TRBV15 and J is TRBJ2-5; D remains ambiguous. The CDR3 contains 18 residues. Germline CDR1 is LNHNV and CDR2 is YYDKDF (reference sequence). The germline V and J ends were trimmed by 1 base and 1 base, with 19 bases remaining between them. The CDR3 nucleotides are TGTGCCACCAGCAGAGGTTATGCAGGTGGCCACATCCAAGAGACCCAGTACTTC. As protein: CATSRGYAGGHIQETQYF.

The chain carries TRBV30 and TRBJ1-5; TRBD1 is a possible D gene (5 bases). CDR1 is GTSNPN, CDR2 SVGIG, per germline (reference sequence). Trimming removed 2 bases at V and 5 bases at J, with 16 bases between. CDR3 size: 15 residues. The CDR3 reads CAWSPLDSTYQPQHF. The CDR3 nucleotides read TGTGCCTGGAGTCCCCTCGACAGTACCTATCAGCCCCAGCATTTT.

The V and J genes are TRBV6-5 and TRBJ1-5; 9 positions match TRBD1. Germline CDR1 is MNHEY and CDR2 is SVGAGI. V gave up 4 bases and J gave up 4 bases; unmatched junction bases: 5. The CDR3 consists of 15 residues. The CDR3 DNA reads TGTGCCAGCAGTTCCGACAGGGGGAAAAATCAGCCCCAGCATTTT. This sequence encodes CASSSDRGKNQPQHF.

The chain joins TRBV24-1 to TRBJ2-1; no firm D call. Germline V gene lookup returns CDR1 KGHDR and CDR2 SFDVKD. The CDR3 loop spans 11 amino acids. V gave up 4 bases and J gave up 8 bases, with 5 bases separating them. Written as DNA, the CDR3 is TGTGCCACCAGTGAGTCGGATGAGCAGTTCTTC. Its protein product is CATSESDEQFF.

This chain uses TRBV29-1 with TRBJ2-2; no clear D. Trimming cost V 2 bases and J 0 bases, with 13 bases left between them. CDR1 is SQVTM and CDR2 is ANQGSEA in the germline V gene. This CDR3 spans 16 amino acids. CDR3 DNA sequence: TGCAGCGTTGAAAGTTGGGCGGATACGAACACCGGGGAGCTGTTTTTT. This sequence encodes CSVESWADTNTGELFF.

This chain joins TRBV4-3 and TRBJ2-5, with a possible D match to TRBD1 (6 bases). Trimming pared 4 bases from V and 9 bases from J, leaving 18 bases between. The CDR3 is made up of 14 amino acids. CDR1 LGHNA and CDR2 YSLEER come from the germline V gene. CDR3 in DNA: TGCGCCAGCAGCCCCAGCAGGGGCCCCCTGGCCCAGTACTTC. Translation gives CASSPSRGPLAQYF.

The V and J genes are TRBV12-3 or TRBV12-4 and TRBJ1-5; tentative D call: TRBD1 (5 bases). This CDR3 has 16 residues. V dropped 6 bases and J dropped 2 bases, with 17 bases sitting between them. The CDR3 region has the DNA TGTGCCAGCAGCTACTCGCCGAGACAGCGCAATCAGCCCCAGCATTTT. Amino acids: CASSYSPRQRNQPQHF.

The gene calls are TRBV6-2 or TRBV6-3 and TRBJ2-7; a possible D gene is TRBD2 (7 bases). V shed 6 bases and J shed 4 bases, with 19 bases lying between them. This CDR3 contains 15 residues. Germline CDR1 MNHEY, CDR2 SVGEGT. This CDR3 is CASRTQRRGGYEQYF. Written as DNA, the CDR3 is TGTGCCAGCAGGACTCAGCGGAGGGGGGGATACGAGCAGTACTTC.

The chain carries TRBV20-1 and TRBJ2-7; D unclear. The CDR3 runs 15 residues. Per germline, CDR1 DFQATT and CDR2 SNEGSKA (reference sequence). V was clipped by 6 bases and J by 3 bases, with 21 bases between them. The CDR3 DNA is TGCAGTGCCCAGTTCCCCTCCTCTGGGGACTACGAGCAGTACGTC. It translates to CSAQFPSSGDYEQYV.

The gene calls are TRBV29-1 and TRBJ2-7; D is ambiguous. In germline, CDR1 is SQVTM, CDR2 ANQGSEA. This CDR3 has 12 residues. The ends were cut back, 7 bases at V and 7 bases at J, with 17 bases in the middle. CDR3 bases: TGCAGCGCCCTTCGGGTTGCGGAAGAGCAGTACTTC. Translating gives CSALRVAEEQYF.

This clonotype came up once. This chain links TRBV3-1 with TRBJ2-1; the D gene is possibly TRBD2 (6 bases). This CDR3 has 13 residues. Deletions cut 6 bases from V and 6 bases from J, with 12 bases between. Germline V lookup: CDR1 LGHDT, CDR2 YNNKEL (reference sequence). This CDR3 is CASSSGVGNEQFF. The DNA for the CDR3 is TGTGCCAGCAGTTCGGGAGTCGGCAATGAGCAGTTCTTC.

This chain joins TRBV20-1 and TRBJ2-7, with TRBD1 identical over 8 bases. The CDR3 runs to 11 residues. CDR1 and CDR2 from the germline V gene are DFQATT and SNEGSKA (reference sequence). J was trimmed by 6 bases and V by 6 bases; bases with no gene match: 4. The CDR3 loop is CSASDRVEQYV. CDR3 DNA sequence: TGCAGTGCCTCGGACAGGGTCGAGCAGTACGTC.

The rearrangement joins TRBV20-1 to TRBJ2-7; no firm D call. Germline CDR1 and CDR2: DFQATT and SNEGSKA (reference sequence). The CDR3 totals 13 residues. Trimming pared 5 bases from V and 1 base from J, leaving 12 bases between. Written as DNA, the CDR3 is TGCAGTGCTCTCCCTCTAGGGTCCTACGAGCAGTACGTC. This translates into CSALPLGSYEQYV.

This clonotype came up once. This chain connects TRBV12-5 to TRBJ2-5, with 9 bases that match TRBD2. The CDR3 runs 14 residues. CDR1 and CDR2 (germline): LGHNT, FRNRAP. The trim removed 3 bases at V and 5 bases at J, leaving 4 bases unmatched. In nucleotides, the CDR3 is TGTGCTAGTGGTTTTGGCGGGAGGGATGAGACCCAGTACTTC. This codes for CASGFGGRDETQYF.

The chain combines TRBV7-2 with TRBJ2-5; the match to TRBD1 covers 9 bases. This CDR3 spans 16 amino acids. V shed 1 base, J shed 4 bases, and the junction held 7 bases outside the gene matches. Germline loops: CDR1 SGHTA, CDR2 FQGNSA. CDR3 sequence reads: CASSLGGQGEGETQYF. CDR3 nucleotide sequence: TGTGCCAGCAGCTTAGGGGGACAGGGAGAGGGAGAGACCCAGTACTTC. The full variable domain, in which reference TRBV7-2 and TRBJ2-5 provide the parts outside the CDR3, is GAGVSQSPSNKVTEKGKDVELRCDPISGHTALYWYRQSLGQGLEFLIYFQGNSAPDKSGLPSDRFSAERTGGSVSTLTIQRTQQEDSAVYLCASSLGGQGEGETQYFGPGTRLLVL.

This sequence joins TRBV14 and TRBJ2-1; D gene unclear. This CDR3 has 15 amino acids. V lost 1 base to trimming and J lost 6 bases, with 13 bases between them. Per the germline V gene, CDR1 is SGHDN and CDR2 is FVKESK. The DNA of the CDR3 is TGTGCCAGCAGCCAAGTGGTAGTCAGTCGCAATGAGCAGTTCTTC. It translates to CASSQVVVSRNEQFF. Full variable domain (missing parts from reference TRBV14 and TRBJ2-1): EAGVTQFPSHSVIEKGQTVTLRCDPISGHDNLYWYRRVMGKEIKFLLHFVKESKQDESGMPNNRFLAERTGGTYSTLKVQPAELEDSGVYFCASSQVVVSRNEQFFGPGTRLTVL.

In DNA, the CDR3 is TGTGCCACCGCCGGGACTAGCGGGATCGATGAGCAGTTCTTC. As protein: CATAGTSGIDEQFF. The rearrangement joins TRBV24-1 to TRBJ2-1; 13 nucleotides line up with TRBD2. The length of the CDR3 is 14 residues. The junction had 6 bases not matched to a gene; V was cut back by 9 bases and J by 8 bases. In germline, CDR1 is KGHDR, CDR2 SFDVKD.